The 5 T cell receptor beta chains in this list originate from one sample, sequenced in a study of cytomegalovirus exposure and HLA in healthy donors. The PCR employed 60 Vbeta primers together with 13 Jbeta primers. Data came from immunoSEQ multiplex PCR; TCRdb stores just in-frame clones and leaves some out. The sample records 100,000 to 150,000 clones, roughly 82% being singletons. Sequences were obtained from PBMCs. All receptors derive from a middle-aged woman in good health and CMV-seropositive.

V and J are TRBV5-6 and TRBJ2-5; possible D gene TRBD2, 6 bases. Trimming removed 5 bases at V and 4 bases at J, with 15 bases between. The germline V gene has CDR1 SGHDT and CDR2 YYEEEE. The CDR3 extends over 14 amino acids. The chain's CDR3 is CASSRLTRSETQYF. The CDR3 DNA follows: TGTGCCAGCAGTCGCCTGACTAGATCAGAGACCCAGTACTTC.

The count of this clone is one. The V call is TRBV28, the J call TRBJ1-1; possibly TRBD1 for D (6 bases). Trimming took off 6 bases at V and 10 bases at J, with 30 bases between the two ends. This CDR3 has 17 amino acids. Germline V gene lookup returns CDR1 MDHEN and CDR2 SYDVKM. The CDR3 nucleotides are TGTGCCAGCAGCCGTTTTATTATGGGGGCCGAATCCCTTGTAGCTTTCTTT. This encodes CASSRFIMGAESLVAFF.

Comments on this clone: Other DNA sequences in this sample translate to the same CDR3. The chain has TRBV2 and TRBJ1-1; D is ambiguous. The CDR3 spans 14 residues. Germline assignment: CDR1 SNHLY and CDR2 FYNNEI. V lost 2 bases to trimming and J lost 4 bases, with 11 bases between them. CDR3 in amino acids: CASSEMGAGTEAFF. For the CDR3, the DNA is TGTGCCAGCAGTGAAATGGGAGCGGGCACTGAAGCTTTCTTT.

The J gene is TRBJ2-5, the V gene TRBV27, with D possibly being TRBD1 (6 bases). TRBJ2-7 explains the end of the DNA better; the J call may be wrong. Germline V gene data show CDR1 as MNHEY and CDR2 as SMNVEV (reference sequence). The CDR3 consists of 13 residues. The CDR3 loop is CASSPQTGSEQYF. The CDR3 bases are TGTGCCAGCAGTCCCCAGACAGGTAGCGAGCAGTACTTC.

CDR3 protein: CASRREREAAAFF. In nucleotides, the CDR3 is TGTGCCAGCCGTCGTGAACGGGAGGCGGCGGCTTTCTTT. The rearrangement uses TRBV11-2 and TRBJ1-1; D gene unclear. CDR3 size: 13 residues. V lost 8 bases and J 11 bases, leaving 21 bases between the germline ends. Germline values: CDR1 SGHAT, CDR2 FQNNGV.